A single sample gave rise to the 8 T cell receptor beta chains below, sequenced in a study of shared clonotypes between healthy human individuals. The method was immunoSEQ multiplex PCR; TCRdb's version includes in-frame clones alone and lacks a portion of them. Here the sample spans about a million clones, less than 85% being singletons. Sequenced input: memory CD4+ T cells sorted from blood. Noted subset: CD45RA-negative fraction. These receptors all come from a man aged 18 to 29 in good health.

V is TRBV9 and J is TRBJ2-1; 13 nucleotides line up with TRBD2. Germline CDR1 is SGDLS and CDR2 is YYNGEE. The V gene end was trimmed by 2 bases and the J gene end by 6 bases; junction bases not matched to a gene: 8. The CDR3 is 17 amino acids. CDR3 sequence: CASSVRGGLAGPNEQFF. DNA of the CDR3: TGTGCCAGCAGCGTGAGAGGGGGACTAGCGGGACCCAATGAGCAGTTCTTC.

V and J are TRBV2 and TRBJ2-2, with 8 nucleotides matching TRBD1. The trim removed 5 bases at V and 4 bases at J, leaving 6 bases unmatched. This CDR3 spans 15 amino acids. Germline CDR1 reads SNHLY; CDR2 reads FYNNEI. The CDR3, as DNA: TGTGCCAGCAGTTCCCAGGGGGCGACCACCGGGGAGCTGTTTTTT. Amino acid sequence: CASSSQGATTGELFF.

The chain employs TRBV5-5 and TRBJ1-6; D might be TRBD1 (5 bases). Germline V gives CDR1 SGHKS, CDR2 YYEKEE (reference sequence). This CDR3 is 13 amino acids long. V was clipped by 3 bases and J by 10 bases, with 11 bases between them. The CDR3 protein is CASSWAGLSPLHF. The CDR3 DNA is TGTGCCAGCAGCTGGGCAGGGTTATCACCCCTCCACTTT.

The chain couples TRBV28 to TRBJ1-1; possibly TRBD1 for D (5 bases). Germline loops: CDR1 MDHEN, CDR2 SYDVKM. Trimming removed 6 bases at V and 6 bases at J, with 14 bases between. The CDR3 extends over 13 amino acids. Here the CDR3 reads CASRAGGGAEAFF. Written as DNA, the CDR3 is TGTGCCAGCAGGGCGGGTGGGGGTGCTGAAGCTTTCTTT.

This clone has a handful of counts. The V gene is TRBV30, the J gene TRBJ2-5; D is unclear. The germline V and J ends were trimmed by 2 bases and 5 bases, with 12 bases remaining between them. Per the germline V gene, CDR1 is GTSNPN and CDR2 is SVGIG (reference sequence). This CDR3 comprises 13 residues. The CDR3 DNA sequence: TGTGCCTGGAGTATCCGGGTTTATGAGACCCAGTACTTC. The encoded protein is CAWSIRVYETQYF.

The V gene is TRBV2, the J gene TRBJ1-2, with D unresolved. Germline CDR1 SNHLY, CDR2 FYNNEI. The CDR3 contains 12 residues. V lost 8 bases to trimming and J lost 0 bases, with 7 bases between them. CDR3 amino acids: CASSVANYGYTF. The DNA of the CDR3 is TGTGCCAGCTCAGTAGCTAACTATGGCTACACCTTC.

The chain has TRBV10-3 and TRBJ1-1, with TRBD1 identical over 7 bases. Germline V gene sequence: CDR1 ENHRY, CDR2 SYGVKD. V lost 3 bases and J lost 3; bases outside the gene matches: 7. The CDR3 length is 15 residues. The DNA of the CDR3 is TGTGCCATCAGTGATATAGGCAGGGGGGACACTGAAGCTTTCTTT. This encodes CAISDIGRGDTEAFF.

With regard to this clone: Other DNA sequences of this sample code for an identical CDR3. The rearrangement uses TRBV6-5 and TRBJ1-3; D not certain. CDR1 is MNHEY, CDR2 SVGAGI, per germline. V was pared by 5 bases and J by 4 bases, with 6 bases between. The CDR3 sequence is 12 residues long. In DNA, the CDR3 is TGTGCCAGCAGTGGGCTGGGAAACACCATATATTTT. This gives the protein CASSGLGNTIYF.